This T cell receptor beta chain was recovered during a study of T-cell memory formation after mild COVID-19. In TCRdb, the 5' RACE reads were re-called with MiXCR into one record per CDR3 protein. The repertoire holds about half a million distinct CDR3 sequences, with 15% to 20% as singletons. The CDR3 runs to 14 residues. Unmatched junction bases numbered 5, after V lost 3 bases and J lost 8 bases. The V and J genes are TRBV12-3 or TRBV12-4 and TRBJ2-4, with 9 bases lining up with TRBD1. This sequence originates from an adult woman who had mild COVID-19 (a few samples of this study predate the infection). Cell type and time point are not known. The sample was PBMCs or a T cell subset sorted from them (not recorded which). The CDR3 spells CASSLRGQGHIQYF. The CDR3 nucleotides are TGTGCCAGCAGTTTGAGGGGACAGGGACACATTCAGTACTTC.